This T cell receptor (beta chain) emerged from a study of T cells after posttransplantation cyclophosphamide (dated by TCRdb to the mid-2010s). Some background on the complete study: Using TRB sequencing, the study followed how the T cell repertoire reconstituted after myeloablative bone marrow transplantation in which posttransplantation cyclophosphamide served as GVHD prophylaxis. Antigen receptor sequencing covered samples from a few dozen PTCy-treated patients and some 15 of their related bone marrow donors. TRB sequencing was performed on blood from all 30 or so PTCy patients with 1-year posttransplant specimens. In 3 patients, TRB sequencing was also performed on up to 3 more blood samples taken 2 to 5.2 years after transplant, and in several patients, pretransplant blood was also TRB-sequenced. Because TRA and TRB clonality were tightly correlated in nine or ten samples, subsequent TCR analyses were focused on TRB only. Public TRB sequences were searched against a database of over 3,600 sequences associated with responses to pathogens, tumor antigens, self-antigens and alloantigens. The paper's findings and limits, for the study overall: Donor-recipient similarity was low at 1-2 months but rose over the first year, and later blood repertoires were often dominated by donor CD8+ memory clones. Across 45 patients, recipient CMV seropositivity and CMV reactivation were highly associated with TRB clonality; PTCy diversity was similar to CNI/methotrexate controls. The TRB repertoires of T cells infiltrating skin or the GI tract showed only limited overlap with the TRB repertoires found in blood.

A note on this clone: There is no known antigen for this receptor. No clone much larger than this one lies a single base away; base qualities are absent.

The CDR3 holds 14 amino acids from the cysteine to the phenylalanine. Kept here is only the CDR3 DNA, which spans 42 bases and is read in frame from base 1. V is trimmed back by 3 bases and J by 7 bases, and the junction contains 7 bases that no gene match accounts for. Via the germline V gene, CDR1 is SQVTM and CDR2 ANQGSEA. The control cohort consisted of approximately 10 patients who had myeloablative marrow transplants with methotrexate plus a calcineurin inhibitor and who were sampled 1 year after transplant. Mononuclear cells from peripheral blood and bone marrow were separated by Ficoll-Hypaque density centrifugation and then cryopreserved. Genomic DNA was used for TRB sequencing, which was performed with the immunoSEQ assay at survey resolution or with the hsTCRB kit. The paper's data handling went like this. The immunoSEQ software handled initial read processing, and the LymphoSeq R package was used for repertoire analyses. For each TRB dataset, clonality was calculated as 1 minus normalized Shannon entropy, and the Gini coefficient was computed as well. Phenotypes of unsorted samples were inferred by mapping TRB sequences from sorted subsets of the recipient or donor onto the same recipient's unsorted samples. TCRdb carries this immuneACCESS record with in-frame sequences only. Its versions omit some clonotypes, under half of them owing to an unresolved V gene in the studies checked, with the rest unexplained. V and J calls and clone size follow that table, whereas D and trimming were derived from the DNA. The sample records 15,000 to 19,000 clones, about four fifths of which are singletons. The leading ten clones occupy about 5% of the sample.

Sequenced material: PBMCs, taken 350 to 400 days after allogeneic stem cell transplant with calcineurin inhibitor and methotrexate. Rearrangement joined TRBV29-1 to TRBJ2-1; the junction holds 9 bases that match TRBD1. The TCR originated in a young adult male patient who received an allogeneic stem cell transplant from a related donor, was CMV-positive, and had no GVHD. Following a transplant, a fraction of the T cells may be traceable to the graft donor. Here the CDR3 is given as CSVDGTGMWNEQFF. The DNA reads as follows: TGCAGCGTTGATGGGACAGGGATGTGGAATGAGCAGTTCTTC.